The entry below describes one T cell receptor beta chain. Its antigen remains unknown. As for treatment: approximately 9-day PBMC culture with coronavirus spike peptide pools or control peptides (ViraFEST assay). The culture of a few million PBMCs per well included 8 to 10 IU/ml IL-2 and approximately 10 ug/ml peptide pools. Trimming took 4 bases from V and 6 from J; bases not matched to a gene: 8. Germline loops: CDR1 SGHTA, CDR2 FQGNSA. The CDR3 totals 18 residues. Sequencing of DNA taken from cultured CD4+ T cells relied on the Oncomine TCR Beta short-read assay. It was from cultured CD4+ T cells that genomic DNA was extracted. TCRdb reprocessed the PCR reads via MiXCR and lists one record per CDR3 protein. Of about 21,000 distinct CDR3 sequences listed, roughly two fifths are singletons. The sample is drawn from a study of vaccination and CD4 T cells after COVID-19. General study points: It was observed that, in convalescent patients, a median 86.3% of reactive clones arose only post-vaccination. A nonsignificant median increase from about 20 to 38 SARS-CoV-2-reactive clonotypes was observed.

This chain joins TRBV7-2 and TRBJ2-2; 16 positions agree with TRBD2. The TCR was taken from a human donor who had recovered from COVID-19. The sequencing used CD4+ T cells from blood, cultured in vitro, collected before SARS-CoV-2 vaccination. The CDR3: CASSWRQGLAGGSGELFF. The CDR3 bases are TGTGCCAGCAGCTGGAGGCAGGGACTAGCGGGAGGGTCCGGGGAGCTGTTTTTT.